Shown below are 32 T cell receptor beta chains from a single sample sequenced in a study of T cell responses to AZD1222 COVID-19 vaccine. TCRdb's table, derived via immunoSEQ multiplex PCR, lists solely in-frame clones and lacks some. The sample records 160,000 or so clones, approximately 89% being singletons. The sequencing used peripheral blood, collected on day 0 of AZD1222 vaccination. The receptors stem from an adult in good health.

In the case of this clone: The junction shows a germline mismatch at one end, possibly a read error. This chain joins TRBV11-3 and TRBJ1-4; TRBD1 is a possible D gene (5 bases). Germline V gives CDR1 SGHNT, CDR2 YENEEA. The CDR3 runs to 16 residues. CDR3 nucleotide sequence: TGTGCCAGCAGCCTAGATGGGGGAACGGGCGGGGAAAAACTGTTTTTT. It codes for CASSLDGGTGGEKLFF. Together with reference TRBV11-3 and TRBJ1-4, the CDR3 gives the full variable domain: EAGVVQSPRYKIIEKKQPVAFWCNPISGHNTLYWYLQNLGQGPELLIRYENEEAVDDSQLPKDRFSAERLKGVDSTLKIQPAELGDSAVYLCASSLDGGTGGEKLFFGSGTQLSVL.

The chain combines TRBV28 with TRBJ1-2, with a possible D match to TRBD1 (5 bases). Looked up from germline, CDR1 is MDHEN and CDR2 is SYDVKM. Between the trimmed V and J ends, which lost 6 bases and 0 bases, there was a span of 11 bases. This CDR3 comprises 14 residues. In nucleotides, the CDR3 is TGTGCCAGCAGCCCGGGACGGGCTAACTATGGCTACACCTTC. It translates to CASSPGRANYGYTF.

This chain links TRBV6-5 with TRBJ2-7, with TRBD2 identical over 8 bases. CDR3 size: 13 residues. Germline CDR1 is MNHEY and CDR2 is SVGAGI. V lost 7 bases to trimming and J lost 0 bases; unmatched junction nucleotides: 2. In nucleotides, the CDR3 is TGTGCCAGCATCGGGGGGGTCTCCTACGAGCAGTACTTC. Translating gives CASIGGVSYEQYF.

The chain couples TRBV28 to TRBJ2-2; 8 bases align to TRBD1. Germline values: CDR1 MDHEN, CDR2 SYDVKM. V was clipped by 6 bases and J by 4 bases; unmatched bases: 7. The CDR3 is made up of 15 amino acids. CDR3 DNA sequence: TGTGCCAGCAGGTCTCAGGGGGCCGGCACCGGGGAGCTGTTTTTT. It is translated as CASRSQGAGTGELFF. The full variable domain, rest sourced from reference TRBV28 and TRBJ2-2, is DVKVTQSSRYLVKRTGEKVFLECVQDMDHENMFWYRQDPGLGLRLIYFSYDVKMKEKGDIPEGYSVSREKKERFSLILESASTNQTSMYLCASRSQGAGTGELFFGEGSRLTVL.

The chain has TRBV7-8 and TRBJ2-1; a weak D match, TRBD1 (6 bases). The CDR3 spans 14 residues. Trimming cost V 3 bases and J 10 bases, with 16 bases left between them. Germline V gene sequence: CDR1 SGHVS, CDR2 FQNEAQ. CDR3 DNA sequence: TGTGCCAGCAGCTTGGCAGGGGCGGGTCAAGAGCAGTTCTTC. Its translation is CASSLAGAGQEQFF.

The rearrangement links TRBV18 to TRBJ1-6; tentatively, D is TRBD1 (6 bases). Germline CDR1 reads KGHSH; CDR2 reads LQKENI. The germline V and J ends were trimmed by 5 bases and 7 bases, with 15 bases remaining between them. The CDR3 is 15 amino acids. CDR3 amino acids: CASSSDLTGNSPLHF. CDR3 DNA: TGTGCCAGCTCATCCGACCTAACAGGGAATTCACCCCTCCACTTT.

The V and J genes are TRBV29-1 and TRBJ2-7; a weak D match, TRBD1 (7 bases). The V end lost 7 bases, the J end lost 2 bases, and 12 bases lay between the germline ends. Germline V gene lookup returns CDR1 SQVTM and CDR2 ANQGSEA. This CDR3 has 12 residues. The CDR3 nucleotides read TGCAGCGCCGGGGGACAGACCTACGAGCAGTACTTC. Amino acid sequence: CSAGGQTYEQYF.

The chain carries TRBV7-9 and TRBJ2-5; the D is unclear. Germline assignment: CDR1 SEHNR and CDR2 FQNEAQ (reference sequence). This CDR3 comprises 11 residues. V was cut by 3 bases and J by 5 bases, with 4 bases left in between. Written as DNA, the CDR3 is TGTGCCAGCAGCTTCGGTGAGACCCAGTACTTC. Protein: CASSFGETQYF.

The chain links TRBV3-1 (or the pseudogene TRBV3-2) to TRBJ1-2; D uncertain. The CDR3 contains 15 residues. Germline V gene data show CDR1 as LGHDT and CDR2 as YNNKEL (reference sequence). Trimming removed 0 bases at V and 5 bases at J, with 13 bases between. The CDR3: CASSQDGRRGYGYTF. The CDR3 DNA sequence: TGTGCCAGCAGCCAAGATGGTCGTCGGGGATATGGCTACACCTTC.

This chain uses TRBV28 with TRBJ1-4, with D possibly being TRBD1 (5 bases). Germline assignment: CDR1 MDHEN and CDR2 SYDVKM. Trimming took off 8 bases at V and 0 bases at J, with 16 bases between the two ends. This CDR3 is 16 amino acids long. Written as DNA, the CDR3 is TGTGCCAGCGTTTTAGGGACGGGTCCAACTAATGAAAAACTGTTTTTT. It is translated as CASVLGTGPTNEKLFF.

The chain is built from TRBV7-2 and TRBJ2-5, with 12 positions matching TRBD1. Trimming removed 5 bases from V and 4 bases from J; junction bases left unmatched: 11. Germline CDR1 SGHTA, CDR2 FQGNSA. CDR3 length: 17 residues. The CDR3 DNA is TGTGCCAGCAGCGTCCAGCTGGGGACAGGGGGCAGAGAGACCCAGTACTTC. This sequence encodes CASSVQLGTGGRETQYF.

V gene TRBV5-1 combines with J gene TRBJ2-3, with TRBD2 matching over 14 bases. This CDR3 comprises 17 residues. Germline lookup yields CDR1 SGHRS and CDR2 YFSETQ. V dropped 4 bases and J dropped 3; count of bases not matched to a gene: 7. The CDR3 region is CASSPSRTSGRTDTQYF. Written as DNA, the CDR3 is TGCGCCAGCAGCCCTAGCCGGACTAGCGGGAGGACAGATACGCAGTATTTT.

The CDR3 nucleotides are TGCGCCAGCAGCCCCGACAGGATGGGAGGTTCACCCCTCCACTTT. Translating gives CASSPDRMGGSPLHF. V usage is TRBV5-1 and J usage is TRBJ1-6, with D possibly being TRBD1 (6 bases). Germline loops: CDR1 SGHRS, CDR2 YFSETQ. The CDR3 spans 15 residues. The germline V and J ends were trimmed by 4 bases and 9 bases, with 17 bases remaining between them.

The chain combines TRBV21-1 with TRBJ2-3; the table's TRBD2 call for D was not verified on the DNA. TRBV21-1 is marked as a pseudogene. The CDR3 length is 17 residues. DNA of the CDR3: TGTGCCAGCATGGGTAGCGGGAGTAGTATTGGCACAGATACGCAGTATTTT. This codes for CASMGSGSSIGTDTQYF.

This clone turned up a few times. V gene TRBV5-1 combines with J gene TRBJ2-7, with D tentatively TRBD1 (6 bases). Per the germline V gene, CDR1 is SGHRS and CDR2 is YFSETQ. The V end was cut by 8 bases, the J end by 3 bases, with 15 bases between. This CDR3 is 13 amino acids long. The CDR3 coding sequence is TGCGCCAGTGCGGACAGTATTTTCTACGAGCAGTACTTC. Its translation is CASADSIFYEQYF.

The chain joins TRBV2 to TRBJ2-7; D may match TRBD1 or TRBD2 (5 bases each). Germline V lookup: CDR1 SNHLY, CDR2 FYNNEI. V lost 3 bases and J 2 bases, leaving 8 bases between the germline ends. The length of the CDR3 is 13 residues. The CDR3 is CASSDRGAYEQYF. Here the CDR3 DNA reads TGTGCCAGCAGTGACCGGGGCGCCTACGAGCAGTACTTC.

The CDR3 loop reads CASTPDSGLGYTF. DNA of the CDR3: TGTGCCAGTACTCCCGACAGTGGTCTTGGCTACACCTTC. The rearrangement uses TRBV19 and TRBJ1-2, with D maybe TRBD1 (5 bases). Germline loops: CDR1 LNHDA, CDR2 SQIVND (reference sequence). Trimming cost V 7 bases and J 7 bases, with 16 bases left between them. This CDR3 has 13 amino acids.

J is TRBJ1-2 and V is TRBV19, with TRBD1 matching over 8 bases. The CDR3 has 15 amino acids. Germline CDR1 reads LNHDA; CDR2 reads SQIVND (reference sequence). The V segment lost 1 base and the J segment 1 base; nucleotides outside the gene matches: 2. DNA for the CDR3: TGTGCCAGTAGTATAGCCGACAGGGGTAACTATGGCTACACCTTC. It encodes CASSIADRGNYGYTF.

This clone was detected only once. J is TRBJ2-7 and V is TRBV14, with 8 bases aligning to TRBD1. J gave up 1 base and V 5 bases, and 4 bases lay outside the gene matches. CDR3 length equals 14 residues. Germline assignment: CDR1 SGHDN and CDR2 FVKESK. The CDR3 region has the DNA TGTGCCAGCAGCGACCGGGACAGGTCCTACGAGCAGTACTTC. Translated, it gives CASSDRDRSYEQYF.

The chain is built from TRBV7-3 and TRBJ2-2; no firm D call. The ends were cut back, 5 bases at V and 4 bases at J, with 8 bases in the middle. The CDR3 spans 13 residues. Germline CDR1 SGHTA, CDR2 FQGTGA. The CDR3 loop reads CASSATFTGELFF. For the CDR3, the DNA is TGTGCCAGCAGCGCGACATTCACCGGGGAGCTGTTTTTT. The variable domain in full, completed from reference TRBV7-3 and TRBJ2-2, reads GAGVSQTPSNKVTEKGKYVELRCDPISGHTALYWYRQSLGQGPEFLIYFQGTGAADDSGLPNDRFFAVRPEGSVSTLKIQRTERGDSAVYLCASSATFTGELFFGEGSRLTVL.

The CDR3 bases are TGTGCCAGCAGCTCTGGACAGGCGGCCGGTGAAAAACTGTTTTTT. This encodes CASSSGQAAGEKLFF. The rearrangement uses TRBV7-9 and TRBJ1-4; TRBD1 agrees at 7 bases. The germline gives CDR1 SEHNR, CDR2 FQNEAQ (reference sequence). The J segment lost 7 bases and the V segment lost 4 bases, leaving 9 bases of the junction unmatched. The CDR3 runs to 15 residues.

This clone was seen once. The chain recombines TRBV25-1 with TRBJ2-7; 8 bases are a match to TRBD1. This CDR3 region has 14 residues. CDR1 and CDR2 from the germline V gene are MGHDK and SYGVNS. V was clipped by 6 bases and J by 0 bases; unmatched bases: 4. The CDR3 here is CASSLTGVSYEQYF. In DNA form, the CDR3 reads TGTGCCAGCAGCCTGACAGGGGTCTCCTACGAGCAGTACTTC.

The chain joins TRBV3-1 (or the pseudogene TRBV3-2) to TRBJ2-7; 7 bases align to TRBD2. Losses at the gene ends were 4 bases for V and 3 bases for J; bases not matched to a gene: 3. This CDR3 has 13 residues. CDR1 is LGHDT, CDR2 YNNKEL, per germline (reference sequence). CDR3 DNA: TGTGCCAGCAGCCGGGCGGGAGACTACGAGCAGTACTTC. Its translation is CASSRAGDYEQYF.

The rearrangement uses TRBV19 and TRBJ2-1; unclear D gene. Germline loops: CDR1 LNHDA, CDR2 SQIVND (reference sequence). CDR3 length: 15 residues. Trimming took off 3 bases at V and 10 bases at J, with 19 bases between the two ends. The CDR3, as DNA: TGTGCCAGTAGTATTTCGCGGAGTACCCTACAAGAGCAGTTCTTC. This encodes CASSISRSTLQEQFF.

The chain couples TRBV6-1 to TRBJ1-5; 7 nucleotides line up with TRBD1. Germline V gives CDR1 MNHNS, CDR2 SASEGT. Unmatched junction bases numbered 17, after V lost 4 bases and J lost 5 bases. The CDR3 totals 18 residues. In DNA, the CDR3 is TGTGCCAGCAGTGGTGATGGGGCGGGCAGGGGGAGCTATCAGCCCCAGCATTTT. This translates into CASSGDGAGRGSYQPQHF.

The chain joins TRBV9 to TRBJ2-1, with D hard to call. With 0 bases removed from V and 4 bases from J, the gap between germline ends came to 5 bases. This CDR3 region has 13 residues. Germline-derived CDR1 and CDR2 are SGDLS and YYNGEE. As DNA, the CDR3 is TGTGCCAGCAGCGTAGGGCAATACAATGAGCAGTTCTTC. Protein product: CASSVGQYNEQFF.

This clone was detected once. This rearrangement joins TRBV25-1 to TRBJ2-3; D unresolved. Germline V lookup: CDR1 MGHDK, CDR2 SYGVNS. Between the trimmed V and J ends, which lost 1 base and 5 bases, there was a span of 16 bases. This CDR3 has 16 amino acids. CDR3 protein: CASSESSEVNGDTQYF. The DNA of the CDR3 is TGTGCCAGCAGTGAATCGAGCGAGGTTAATGGAGATACGCAGTATTTT.

This rearrangement joins TRBV4-3 to TRBJ2-2; maybe TRBD1 (5 bases). Germline CDR1 reads LGHNA; CDR2 reads YSLEER. The CDR3 runs to 14 residues. Trimming removed 4 bases at V and 5 bases at J, with 11 bases between. The CDR3: CASSRQTETGELFF. In DNA, the CDR3 is TGCGCCAGCAGCCGACAGACAGAAACCGGGGAGCTGTTTTTT.

The chain's CDR3 is CASSSGGTGQETQYF. The CDR3 DNA reads as TGTGCCAGCAGTTCTGGCGGGACAGGGCAAGAGACCCAGTACTTC. J is TRBJ2-5 and V is TRBV2; 9 bases match TRBD1. The CDR3 is 15 residues long. In germline, CDR1 is SNHLY, CDR2 FYNNEI. Germline trimming cut 5 bases from V and 2 bases from J; bases unmatched to any gene: 6.

V gene TRBV11-2 combines with J gene TRBJ1-6; 9 bases align to TRBD1. CDR1 and CDR2 (germline): SGHAT, FQNNGV. The CDR3 covers 15 residues. Losses at the gene ends were 5 bases for V and 5 bases for J; bases not matched to a gene: 4. The CDR3 is CASSPTGGNNSPLHF. Written as DNA, the CDR3 is TGTGCCAGCAGCCCGACAGGGGGAAATAATTCACCCCTCCACTTT.

CDR3 sequence (DNA): TGTGCCTGGAGTACGGGGGGGAATGAGCAGTTCTTC. Translation gives CAWSTGGNEQFF. J is TRBJ2-1 and V is TRBV30, with 8 positions matching TRBD2. The ends lost 2 bases at V and 7 bases at J; junction bases unmatched: 1. The CDR3 spans 12 residues. Germline V gives CDR1 GTSNPN, CDR2 SVGIG (reference sequence).

The rearrangement uses TRBV4-2 and TRBJ2-2; 9 positions match TRBD2. Trimming cost V 3 bases and J 0 bases; bases outside gene matches: 5. The CDR3 length is 17 residues. Germline values: CDR1 LGHNA, CDR2 YNFKEQ. The CDR3 DNA is TGTGCCAGCAGCCAGTTGACTAGCGGCACGAACACCGGGGAGCTGTTTTTT. It specifies CASSQLTSGTNTGELFF.